The following is a T cell receptor (beta chain) sequence with its context. What it binds is unknown. This specimen comes from a study of PD-L1 blockade in urothelial cancer. General study results and limits: Durable-benefit patients showed greater tumor-associated blood clone expansion at 3 weeks. Better progression-free and overall survival followed lower pretreatment blood clonality.

The time point: pretreatment peripheral blood. Locally advanced or metastatic urothelial carcinoma affected all patients. Sampling of each patient yielded between 1 and 8 specimens, collected pretreatment and on-treatment. Profiling relied on immunoSEQ multiplex PCR, and the TCRdb table lists in-frame clones only, not all of them. The table lists about 56,000 clones, less than 90% of them singletons. There are 14 residues in the CDR3. Germline assignment: CDR1 LNHDA and CDR2 SQIVND (reference sequence). V shed 5 bases and J shed 5 bases, with 15 bases lying between them. The V gene is TRBV19, the J gene TRBJ1-1, with TRBD1 as a possible D gene (5 bases). The sample in question was PBMCs, obtained around atezolizumab (anti-PD-L1) treatment. This TCR came from a man aged 65 to 85 with urothelial cancer. CDR3 protein: CASSPAGPRTEAFF. Written as DNA, the CDR3 is TGTGCCAGTAGTCCCGCAGGGCCGAGGACTGAAGCTTTCTTT.